These 24 T cell receptor beta chains came from one sample sequenced in a study of blood T cell repertoires in COVID-19. Only in-frame clones appear in the TCRdb table, and some are missing; sequencing was by immunoSEQ multiplex PCR. The sample yields roughly 150,000 clones, approximately 84% seen once. Sequenced sample: PBMCs or T cells enriched from blood (not recorded which). The source of these receptors is a woman between 18 and 29 years old who had been exposed to COVID-19.

The rearrangement joins TRBV27 to TRBJ2-5, with TRBD1 identical over 7 bases. J gave up 5 bases and V 3 bases, and 0 bases lay outside the gene matches. The CDR3 is 12 amino acids. Germline loops: CDR1 MNHEY, CDR2 SMNVEV (reference sequence). CDR3: CASSFRGETQYF. The CDR3 bases are TGTGCCAGCAGTTTCAGGGGGGAGACCCAGTACTTC.

The chain recombines TRBV19 with TRBJ1-2; D remains ambiguous. V lost 4 bases to trimming and J lost 2 bases, with 8 bases between them. There are 13 residues in the CDR3. Germline V gene lookup returns CDR1 LNHDA and CDR2 SQIVND (reference sequence). CDR3 region: CASSTGKNYGYTF. The CDR3 nucleotides are TGTGCCAGTAGTACAGGAAAAAACTATGGCTACACCTTC.

The chain is built from TRBV27 and TRBJ1-1; no clear D gene. Trimming removed 5 bases from V and 0 bases from J, with 16 bases in between. Germline V gene lookup returns CDR1 MNHEY and CDR2 SMNVEV (reference sequence). The length of the CDR3 is 16 residues. The CDR3 here is CASSRLTRGLNTEAFF. CDR3 coding DNA: TGTGCCAGCAGTAGGCTGACCAGAGGGTTGAACACTGAAGCTTTCTTT.

This clone was counted a single time. The chain recombines TRBV9 with TRBJ2-1; D ambiguous. V was pared by 0 bases and J by 4 bases, with 14 bases between. Germline V gene data show CDR1 as SGDLS and CDR2 as YYNGEE. The CDR3 is made up of 16 amino acids. The CDR3 sequence is CASSVAPIGAYNEQFF. DNA of the CDR3: TGTGCCAGCAGCGTAGCGCCCATTGGAGCTTACAATGAGCAGTTCTTC.

The chain combines TRBV10-3 with TRBJ1-2; 9 bases are shared with TRBD1. Looked up from germline, CDR1 is ENHRY and CDR2 is SYGVKD. Trimming cost V 10 bases and J 3 bases; bases outside gene matches: 9. CDR3 length: 14 amino acids. The CDR3 is CATRPGDRDYGYTF. CDR3 nucleotides: TGTGCCACCCGCCCAGGGGACAGGGACTATGGCTACACCTTC.

This clone was seen more than once but under ten times. The chain links TRBV28 to TRBJ1-1; D is undetermined. Trimming took off 6 bases at V and 3 bases at J, with 11 bases between the two ends. Germline assignment: CDR1 MDHEN and CDR2 SYDVKM. This CDR3 region has 13 residues. The CDR3 spells CASSPLRDTEAFF. The CDR3 DNA is TGTGCCAGCAGCCCCCTTCGCGACACTGAAGCTTTCTTT.

The V gene is TRBV5-6, the J gene TRBJ1-5; a possible D gene is TRBD1 (5 bases). The CDR3 is 17 amino acids. The ends were cut back, 4 bases at V and 3 bases at J, with 20 bases in the middle. From germline, CDR1 is SGHDT and CDR2 YYEEEE. CDR3 in DNA: TGTGCCAGCAGCGGGAGGGCTGCCCGAGGGACCAATCAGCCCCAGCATTTT. Translation: CASSGRAARGTNQPQHF.

The J gene is TRBJ2-5, the V gene TRBV27; 8 bases are shared with TRBD1. The CDR3 spans 15 residues. CDR1 and CDR2 (germline): MNHEY, SMNVEV (reference sequence). Trimming removed 8 bases from V and 5 bases from J; junction bases left unmatched: 13. The CDR3, as DNA: TGTGCCAGCCATAGGTCAGGGGGCGTGTGGGAGACCCAGTACTTC. This encodes CASHRSGGVWETQYF.

This chain connects TRBV9 to TRBJ2-5, with 7 bases matching TRBD2. The CDR3 consists of 16 residues. Per germline, CDR1 SGDLS and CDR2 YYNGEE. V shed 3 bases, J shed 4 bases, and the junction held 12 bases outside the gene matches. The CDR3 is CASSAWGERGAETQYF. In DNA form, the CDR3 reads TGTGCCAGCAGCGCTTGGGGTGAGCGGGGAGCAGAGACCCAGTACTTC.

V is TRBV14 and J is TRBJ1-1; a weak D match, TRBD1 (5 bases). CDR3 length: 14 amino acids. Germline CDR1 and CDR2: SGHDN and FVKESK. V lost 4 bases and J 6 bases, leaving 15 bases between the germline ends. This CDR3 is CASSRPVRGAEAFF. The CDR3 coding sequence is TGTGCCAGCAGCCGGCCCGTAAGGGGCGCTGAAGCTTTCTTT.

The chain combines TRBV7-9 with TRBJ2-2; 9 bases are a match to TRBD2. In germline, CDR1 is SEHNR, CDR2 FQNEAQ (reference sequence). CDR3 length equals 16 residues. The V segment lost 6 bases and the J segment 3 bases; nucleotides outside the gene matches: 8. The CDR3 reads CASSRGLAGYTGELFF. The CDR3, as DNA: TGTGCCAGCAGTCGGGGGCTAGCGGGGTACACCGGGGAGCTGTTTTTT.

This clone showed up just once. The chain has TRBV10-2 and TRBJ2-7; maybe TRBD1 (5 bases). Germline V gene lookup returns CDR1 WSHSY and CDR2 SAAADI. Trimming left V 5 bases short and J 0 bases short, with 14 bases between. The CDR3 is made up of 15 amino acids. The CDR3 spells CASSPNTGSSYEQYF. CDR3 DNA sequence: TGCGCCAGCAGTCCTAATACAGGAAGCTCCTACGAGCAGTACTTC.

The CDR3 nucleotides are TGTGCTAGTGCCCCCGGGAGGTACAATGAGCAGTTCTTC. This translates into CASAPGRYNEQFF. The chain is built from TRBV12-5 and TRBJ2-1, with 7 bases fitting TRBD2. This CDR3 region has 13 residues. J was trimmed by 4 bases and V by 7 bases; bases with no gene match: 4. Per the germline V gene, CDR1 is LGHNT and CDR2 is FRNRAP.

The chain recombines TRBV4-3 with TRBJ2-5, with 7 nucleotides matching TRBD2. J lost 5 bases, V lost 0 bases, and 12 bases had no gene match. Germline assignment: CDR1 LGHNA and CDR2 YSLEER. The CDR3 covers 17 residues. For the CDR3, the DNA is TGCGCCAGCAGCCAAGATTCTGCGGTTAGCGGGCGGGAGACCCAGTACTTC. This translates into CASSQDSAVSGRETQYF.

This clone was found a few times. This chain connects TRBV7-2 to TRBJ2-2; D unclear. CDR1 and CDR2 (germline): SGHTA, FQGNSA. The germline V and J ends were trimmed by 1 base and 3 bases, with 9 bases remaining between them. The CDR3 loop spans 15 amino acids. Here the CDR3 DNA reads TGTGCCAGCAGCTTAGTCCCTCAGTACACCGGGGAGCTGTTTTTT. This gives the protein CASSLVPQYTGELFF.

This clone showed up just once. V usage is TRBV28 and J usage is TRBJ1-4; 8 positions agree with TRBD1. The V segment lost 5 bases and the J segment 5 bases; nucleotides outside the gene matches: 16. CDR1 is MDHEN, CDR2 SYDVKM, per germline. This CDR3 is built from 18 residues. DNA for the CDR3: TGTGCCAGCAGTGCTCCAGGGGGCGCAGGTCCCCACAATGAAAAACTGTTTTTT. Translation: CASSAPGGAGPHNEKLFF.

The chain couples TRBV6-1 to TRBJ1-6; a weak D match, TRBD1 (5 bases). Germline lookup yields CDR1 MNHNS and CDR2 SASEGT. Trimming left V 2 bases short and J 9 bases short, with 14 bases between. The CDR3 sequence is 15 residues long. DNA of the CDR3: TGTGCCAGCAGTGAACTCAGGGTTAATGGTTCACCCCTCCACTTT. Residues: CASSELRVNGSPLHF.

V is TRBV16 and J is TRBJ1-1, with no clear D. The CDR3 covers 13 residues. Germline CDR1 is KGHSY and CDR2 is FQNENV. V shed 4 bases and J shed 4 bases, with 10 bases lying between them. Here the CDR3 DNA reads TGTGCCAGCAGCCGGTCAGGTTCCACTGAAGCTTTCTTT. Its translation: CASSRSGSTEAFF.

This chain uses TRBV19 with TRBJ2-2, with 9 bases that match TRBD1. V lost 6 bases to trimming and J lost 4 bases; unmatched junction nucleotides: 6. The CDR3 runs to 15 residues. CDR1 LNHDA and CDR2 SQIVND come from the germline V gene (reference sequence). The DNA of the CDR3 is TGTGCCAGTAGGGGGGGGACAGGGTTCACCGGGGAGCTGTTTTTT. This gives the protein CASRGGTGFTGELFF. The entire variable domain, with the rest obtained from reference TRBV19 and TRBJ2-2, is as follows: DGGITQSPKYLFRKEGQNVTLSCEQNLNHDAMYWYRQDPGQGLRLIYYSQIVNDFQKGDIAEGYSVSREKKESFPLTVTSAQKNPTAFYLCASRGGTGFTGELFFGEGSRLTVL.

The J gene is TRBJ2-7, the V gene TRBV4-2; 8 bases align to TRBD2. The CDR3 is 16 residues long. CDR1 is LGHNA, CDR2 YNFKEQ, per germline. J lost 4 bases, V lost 1 base, and 9 bases had no gene match. Here the CDR3 DNA reads TGTGCCAGCAGCCAAGGAGGGGCTAGCGGGTCTTACGAGCAGTACTTC. It codes for CASSQGGASGSYEQYF.

This chain uses TRBV6-1 with TRBJ2-1; no clear D gene. The CDR3 is 13 residues long. CDR1 is MNHNS and CDR2 is SASEGT in the germline V gene. V lost 1 base and J lost 5, with 6 bases in between. CDR3 in DNA: TGTGCCAGCAGTGAAGTGGCAAACAATGAGCAGTTCTTC. This translates into CASSEVANNEQFF.

The rearrangement joins TRBV6-2 or TRBV6-3 to TRBJ2-1; no clear D gene. Trimming shortened V by 2 bases and J by 4 bases, and 12 bases separated the two germline ends. The germline V gene encodes CDR1 MNHEY and CDR2 SVGEGT. The CDR3 extends over 15 amino acids. The CDR3 sequence is CASSYLGGDYNEQFF. Here the CDR3 DNA reads TGTGCCAGCAGTTACCTTGGCGGAGATTACAATGAGCAGTTCTTC.

The V call is TRBV7-8, the J call TRBJ2-1; D is unclear. This CDR3 has 14 amino acids. Per the germline V gene, CDR1 is SGHVS and CDR2 is FQNEAQ. V was shortened by 4 bases and J by 0 bases, with 7 bases between the two germline ends. The CDR3 sequence is CASSSFSSYNEQFF. The CDR3 nucleotides are TGTGCCAGCAGCTCCTTCAGCTCCTACAATGAGCAGTTCTTC.

The chain carries TRBV27 and TRBJ2-3; 7 nucleotides agree with TRBD1. Germline V gives CDR1 MNHEY, CDR2 SMNVEV (reference sequence). The CDR3 runs 13 residues. J gave up 6 bases and V 3 bases, and 3 bases lay outside the gene matches. The DNA of the CDR3 is TGTGCCAGCAGTTTGGCGACAGGGGATACGCAGTATTTT. Translation gives CASSLATGDTQYF.